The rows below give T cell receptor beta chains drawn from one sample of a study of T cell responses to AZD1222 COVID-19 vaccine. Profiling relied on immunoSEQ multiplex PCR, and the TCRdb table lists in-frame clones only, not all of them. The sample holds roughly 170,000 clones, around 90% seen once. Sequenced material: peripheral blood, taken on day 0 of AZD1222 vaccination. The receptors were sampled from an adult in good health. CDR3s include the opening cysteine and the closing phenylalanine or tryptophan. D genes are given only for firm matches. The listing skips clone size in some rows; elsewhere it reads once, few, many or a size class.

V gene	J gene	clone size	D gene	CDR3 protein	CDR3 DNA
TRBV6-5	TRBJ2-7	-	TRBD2	CASRLGTSGSYEQYF	TGTGCCAGCAGGCTAGGGACTAGCGGGAGTTACGAGCAGTACTTC
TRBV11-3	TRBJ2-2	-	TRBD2	CASSPLSGGLTGELFF	TGTGCCAGCAGCCCACTTAGCGGGGGACTCACCGGGGAGCTGTTTTTT
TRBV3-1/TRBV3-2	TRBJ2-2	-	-	CASSQEGAATGELFF	TGTGCCAGCAGCCAAGAAGGAGCGGCAACCGGGGAGCTGTTTTTT
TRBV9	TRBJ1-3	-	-	CASSPRDSGNTIYF	TGTGCCAGCAGCCCCCGGGACTCTGGAAACACCATATATTTT
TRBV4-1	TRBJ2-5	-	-	CASSLESQETQYF	TGCGCCAGCAGCCTAGAGAGTCAAGAGACCCAGTACTTC
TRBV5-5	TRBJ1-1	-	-	CASSLLSANTEAFF	TGTGCCAGCAGCTTGCTCTCCGCGAACACTGAAGCTTTCTTT
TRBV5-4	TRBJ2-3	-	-	CASSSGGGLLSTDTQYF	TGTGCCAGCAGCTCTGGAGGGGGACTACTTAGCACAGATACGCAGTATTTT
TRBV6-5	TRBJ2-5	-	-	CASSYRRGIAETQYF	TGTGCCAGCAGTTACCGGAGGGGGATTGCGGAGACCCAGTACTTC
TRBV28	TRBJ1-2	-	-	CASSLNLGSGYTF	TGTGCCAGCAGTTTAAACTTAGGATCCGGCTACACCTTC
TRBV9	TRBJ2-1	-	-	CASSVRTTADEQFF	TGTGCCAGCAGCGTACGGACCACGGCAGATGAGCAGTTCTTC
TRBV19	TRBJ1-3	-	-	CASSILGGSGNTIYF	TGTGCCAGTAGTATATTAGGGGGCTCTGGAAACACCATATATTTT
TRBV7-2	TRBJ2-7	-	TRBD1	CASSRDRISYEQYF	TGTGCCAGCAGCAGGGACAGGATCTCCTACGAGCAGTACTTC
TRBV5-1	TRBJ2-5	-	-	CASSFQETQYF	TGCGCCAGCAGCTTTCAAGAGACCCAGTACTTC
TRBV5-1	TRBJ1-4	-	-	CASSLTGTNEKLFF	TGCGCCAGCAGCTTAACCGGGACTAATGAAAAACTGTTTTTT
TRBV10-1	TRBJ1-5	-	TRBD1	CASSPGQSNQPQHF	TGCGCCAGCAGTCCGGGACAGAGCAATCAGCCCCAGCATTTT
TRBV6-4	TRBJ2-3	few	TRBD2	CASSGLAGGQDTQYF	TGTGCCAGCAGTGGGTTAGCGGGGGGGCAAGATACGCAGTATTTT
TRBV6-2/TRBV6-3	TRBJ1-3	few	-	CASSYYGAVSGNTIYF	TGTGCCAGCAGTTACTATGGGGCCGTCTCTGGAAACACCATATATTTT
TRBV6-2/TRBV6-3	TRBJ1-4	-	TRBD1	CASSSPGTDEKLFF	TGTGCCAGCAGTTCACCCGGGACAGACGAAAAACTGTTTTTT
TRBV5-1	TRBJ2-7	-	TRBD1	CASSLAFGQGAYEQYF	TGCGCCAGCAGCTTGGCCTTCGGACAGGGGGCCTACGAGCAGTACTTC
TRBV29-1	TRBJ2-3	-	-	CSVEGGLRADTQYF	TGCAGCGTTGAAGGGGGACTTCGCGCAGATACGCAGTATTTT
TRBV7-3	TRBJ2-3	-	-	CASSPGGLTDTQYF	TGTGCCAGCAGCCCAGGAGGACTAACAGATACGCAGTATTTT
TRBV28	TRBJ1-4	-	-	CASSLGGLGEKLFF	TGTGCCAGCAGTTTGGGGGGGTTGGGAGAAAAACTGTTTTTT
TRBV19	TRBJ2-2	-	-	CASTLRAGGQNTGELFF	TGTGCCAGTACCTTACGGGCCGGCGGGCAGAACACCGGGGAGCTGTTTTTT
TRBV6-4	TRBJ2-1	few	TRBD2	CASSDSLAGGNEQFF	TGTGCCAGCAGTGACTCACTAGCGGGGGGCAATGAGCAGTTCTTC
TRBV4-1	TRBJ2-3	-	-	CASSPVGDTQYF	TGCGCCAGCAGCCCCGTTGGGGATACGCAGTATTTT
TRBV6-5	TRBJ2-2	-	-	CASSYRTGLTGELFF	TGTGCCAGCAGTTACCGGACGGGACTTACCGGGGAGCTGTTTTTT
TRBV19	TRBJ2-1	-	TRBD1	CASSWTGRNEQFF	TGTGCCAGTAGTTGGACAGGGCGTAATGAGCAGTTCTTC
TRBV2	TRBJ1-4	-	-	CASRGGQWERGEKLFF	TGTGCCAGCAGAGGAGGACAGTGGGAGCGTGGTGAAAAACTGTTTTTT
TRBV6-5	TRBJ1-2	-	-	CGSVGSSSNYGYTF	TGTGGAAGTGTCGGCAGCAGTTCTAACTATGGCTACACCTTC
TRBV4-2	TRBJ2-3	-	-	CASSQDGGLGDTQYF	TGTGCCAGCAGCCAAGATGGGGGCCTAGGGGATACGCAGTATTTT
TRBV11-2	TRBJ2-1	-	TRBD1	CASSLYGQGSEQFF	TGTGCCAGCAGCCTATATGGACAGGGGAGTGAGCAGTTCTTC
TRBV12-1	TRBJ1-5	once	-	CASSFGTGGGQPQHF	TGTGCCAGCAGCTTTGGGACAGGGGGAGGTCAGCCCCAGCATTTT